One and the same sample provided the 12 T cell receptor beta chains below, sequenced in a study of blood T cell repertoires in COVID-19. Clones were read by immunoSEQ multiplex PCR, and TCRdb kept only the in-frame ones, dropping some. The sample gives about 58,000 clones, 88% of which show up once; about 20% is in the top ten. The sequenced sample was peripheral blood. All receptors come from a woman aged 50 to 65 with active or convalescent COVID-19.

The chain carries TRBV5-1 and TRBJ2-2; possible D gene TRBD2, 6 bases. This CDR3 has 16 amino acids. Germline assignment: CDR1 SGHRS and CDR2 YFSETQ. The V end was cut by 10 bases, the J end by 0 bases, with 19 bases between. DNA of the CDR3: TGCGCCGCCCGCGGGAACGGGAGAACGAACACCGGGGAGCTGTTTTTT. As protein: CAARGNGRTNTGELFF.

Concerning this clone itself: Sequence at one end of the junction differs from germline and may be a read error. The genes are TRBV2 and TRBJ2-7; a possible D gene is TRBD1 (6 bases). This CDR3 has 13 residues. Germline CDR1 reads SNHLY; CDR2 reads FYNNEI. The CDR3 protein is CASRGVRGEMLNF. CDR3 DNA sequence: TGTGCCAGCAGGGGCGTCAGGGGCGAGATGCTCAACTTC.

This clone appeared a single time. This rearrangement joins TRBV11-2 to TRBJ1-3; 8 bases are a match to TRBD1. From germline, CDR1 is SGHAT and CDR2 FQNNGV. V dropped 7 bases and J dropped 6; count of bases not matched to a gene: 5. CDR3 length: 13 amino acids. The CDR3 protein is CASTWDRLNTIYF. The CDR3 nucleotides are TGTGCCAGCACCTGGGACAGGCTAAACACCATATATTTT.

The chain is built from TRBV7-9 and TRBJ2-3, with a possible D match to TRBD2 (6 bases). Germline loops: CDR1 SEHNR, CDR2 FQNEAQ (reference sequence). The CDR3 is 15 amino acids. Trimming took off 2 bases at V and 2 bases at J, with 11 bases between the two ends. As DNA, the CDR3 is TGTGCCAGCAGCTTATCACTAGCCGACACAGATACGCAGTATTTT. It yields the protein CASSLSLADTDTQYF.

In its sample, this clone was seen a few times. The chain couples TRBV9 to TRBJ1-2, with 7 bases identical to TRBD1. The CDR3 sequence is 15 residues long. V lost 3 bases, J lost 0 bases, and 5 bases stayed unmatched. From germline, CDR1 is SGDLS and CDR2 YYNGEE. This CDR3 reads CASSATGDANYGYTF. The CDR3 region has the DNA TGTGCCAGCAGCGCCACAGGGGACGCTAACTATGGCTACACCTTC.

This chain connects TRBV6-1 to TRBJ2-1; 9 bases map to TRBD2. Germline CDR1 MNHNS, CDR2 SASEGT. The CDR3 runs 17 residues. Trimming cost V 3 bases and J 6 bases; bases outside gene matches: 12. Written as DNA, the CDR3 is TGTGCCAGCAGTGACCCTTTGGCGGGAGGGAACCTCAATGAGCAGTTCTTC. Translation: CASSDPLAGGNLNEQFF.

The V call is TRBV29-1, the J call TRBJ2-2, with 8 bases lining up with TRBD2. V was clipped by 7 bases and J by 1 base; unmatched bases: 2. Germline V gene data show CDR1 as SQVTM and CDR2 as ANQGSEA. The CDR3 totals 13 residues. The CDR3 nucleotides read TGCAGCGCCCGGGGGGGGAACACCGGGGAGCTGTTTTTT. Translation gives CSARGGNTGELFF.

The genes are TRBV27 and TRBJ1-4; D unresolved. Per the germline V gene, CDR1 is MNHEY and CDR2 is SMNVEV (reference sequence). The CDR3 totals 15 residues. The V gene lost 3 bases and the J gene lost 3 bases, with 11 bases spanning the gap. In nucleotides, the CDR3 is TGTGCCAGCAGTTTTGACCGGGTTTCTAATGAAAAACTGTTTTTT. Amino acid sequence: CASSFDRVSNEKLFF.

The V call is TRBV5-6, the J call TRBJ1-5; TRBD1 aligns across 10 bases. The length of the CDR3 is 15 residues. V lost 0 bases to trimming and J lost 4 bases; unmatched junction nucleotides: 1. Germline CDR1 SGHDT, CDR2 YYEEEE. CDR3 in DNA: TGTGCCAGCAGCTTGGGGGGACAGGGGAATCAGCCCCAGCATTTT. The encoded protein is CASSLGGQGNQPQHF.

V usage is TRBV5-1 and J usage is TRBJ2-3; 9 bases line up with TRBD2. J lost 2 bases, V lost 5 bases, and 3 bases had no gene match. This CDR3 contains 14 residues. Germline assignment: CDR1 SGHRS and CDR2 YFSETQ. CDR3 in amino acids: CASRREGDTDTQYF. For the CDR3, the DNA is TGCGCCAGCAGGCGGGAGGGGGACACAGATACGCAGTATTTT.

Comment on this clone: A read error may produce the germline difference seen at one junction end. V is TRBV18 and J is TRBJ2-1; the D is unclear. This CDR3 is 12 amino acids long. Germline V lookup: CDR1 KGHSH, CDR2 LQKENI. In nucleotides, the CDR3 is TGTGCCAGCTCACTTTCTAGAAATGGGCAGTTCTTC. Translating it yields CASSLSRNGQFF.

The chain links TRBV5-8 to TRBJ2-1; 10 nucleotides align to TRBD2. With 2 bases clipped from V and 8 bases from J, the junction kept 16 bases outside the gene matches. Germline CDR1 reads SGHTS; CDR2 reads YDEGEE. The CDR3 contains 18 residues. This CDR3 reads CASSFTPDLAGVGDEQFF. The CDR3 coding sequence is TGTGCCAGCAGCTTTACGCCTGACCTAGCGGGAGTCGGAGATGAGCAGTTCTTC.